The 6 T cell receptor beta chains listed next were all sequenced from one sample in a study of cytomegalovirus exposure and HLA in healthy donors. PCR involved 60 Vbeta and 13 Jbeta primers. Clones were sequenced by immunoSEQ multiplex PCR, and TCRdb holds only the in-frame ones, with some missing. In the table there are about 200,000 clones, 60% to 80% of which are singletons. The sequencing input was PBMCs. The source of these receptors is a woman aged 25 to 45 in good health and CMV-seronegative.

The V call is TRBV18, the J call TRBJ1-2; TRBD1 aligns across 7 bases. With V trimmed by 4 bases and J by 0 bases, 2 bases remained unmatched. The CDR3 has 14 residues. Germline V gene data show CDR1 as KGHSH and CDR2 as LQKENI. The CDR3 nucleotides are TGTGCCAGCTCACTGGGACAGCCTAACTATGGCTACACCTTC. Its protein is CASSLGQPNYGYTF.

The chain joins TRBV4-1 to TRBJ2-1, with 8 bases matching TRBD1. This CDR3 has 14 residues. Trimming cost V 4 bases and J 8 bases; bases outside gene matches: 7. CDR1 is MGHRA and CDR2 is YSYEKL in the germline V gene. In DNA form, the CDR3 reads TGCGCCAGCAGCCTACTAACACAGGGGGATGAGCAGTTCTTC. Amino acids: CASSLLTQGDEQFF.

V usage is TRBV7-8 and J usage is TRBJ1-4; D possibly corresponds to TRBD1 (6 bases). Germline CDR1 reads SGHVS; CDR2 reads FQNEAQ. CDR3 length equals 20 residues. Between the trimmed V and J ends, which lost 1 base and 1 base, there was a span of 22 bases. CDR3 sequence reads: CASSLGPGWGKGVTNEKLFF. CDR3 DNA: TGTGCCAGCAGCTTAGGGCCCGGGTGGGGGAAGGGGGTAACTAATGAAAAACTGTTTTTT.

The chain is built from TRBV6-5 and TRBJ2-2, with 7 bases matching TRBD1. V dropped 8 bases and J dropped 4; count of bases not matched to a gene: 10. The CDR3 covers 15 residues. Germline V CDR1 and CDR2: MNHEY, SVGAGI. The CDR3 loop is CASLPSGTVTGELFF. Written as DNA, the CDR3 is TGTGCCAGCCTACCCTCCGGGACAGTCACCGGGGAGCTGTTTTTT.

The gene calls are TRBV6-5 and TRBJ1-2; TRBD1 is a possible D gene (5 bases). CDR1 and CDR2 from the germline V gene are MNHEY and SVGAGI. CDR3 size: 15 residues. V gave up 7 bases and J gave up 5 bases, with 20 bases separating them. CDR3 sequence: CASTRNWQGGYGYTF. CDR3 DNA: TGTGCCAGCACCAGGAATTGGCAGGGTGGTTATGGCTACACCTTC.

The chain joins TRBV2 to TRBJ2-7; possibly TRBD1 for D (5 bases). Germline CDR1 SNHLY, CDR2 FYNNEI. Trimming removed 6 bases from V and 0 bases from J, with 12 bases in between. The CDR3 totals 14 residues. The CDR3 nucleotides are TGTGCCAGCAGGCTCGCAGGGTACTCCTACGAGCAGTACTTC. It codes for CASRLAGYSYEQYF.